This T cell receptor beta chain is drawn from a study of blood T cell repertoires in COVID-19. Method: immunoSEQ multiplex PCR; TCRdb's copy keeps in-frame clones and lacks some. This sample has over 300,000 clones, with roughly 82% found just once. The sequence came from a woman between 50 and 59 years old with acute or convalescent COVID-19. The sequencing sample was made of peripheral blood.

The CDR3 here is CASTLTGGASTDTQYF. For the CDR3, the DNA is TGTGCCAGCACCTTGACAGGGGGGGCAAGCACAGATACGCAGTATTTT. V is TRBV7-9 and J is TRBJ2-3; 9 bases match TRBD1. The CDR3 runs to 16 residues. V trimming: 7 bases; J trimming: 0 bases; junction bases outside the gene matches: 8. Looked up from germline, CDR1 is SEHNR and CDR2 is FQNEAQ (reference sequence).